A single sample is the source of the 6 T cell receptor beta chains below, sequenced in a study of cytomegalovirus exposure and HLA in healthy donors. Amplification used 60 Vbeta primers and 13 Jbeta primers. Data came from immunoSEQ multiplex PCR; TCRdb stores just in-frame clones and leaves some out. The data hold about 230,000 clones, with more than 85% observed a single time. Material: PBMCs. These receptors all stem from a woman between 18 and 29 years old in good health and CMV-seronegative.

The CDR3, as DNA: TGTGCCAGCAGTGAAGCCGGACAGGCGAGAGAGACCCAGTACTTC. Protein: CASSEAGQARETQYF. The chain couples TRBV25-1 to TRBJ2-5; 7 positions agree with TRBD1. There are 15 residues in the CDR3. Germline trimming cut 2 bases from V and 4 bases from J; bases unmatched to any gene: 7. The germline CDR1 and CDR2 sequences are MGHDK and SYGVNS.

The V gene is TRBV14, the J gene TRBJ2-2; 13 bases line up with TRBD2. Unmatched junction bases numbered 0, after V lost 0 bases and J lost 5 bases. The V gene's germline CDR1 is SGHDN and CDR2 FVKESK. CDR3 length equals 16 residues. CDR3 sequence: CASSQELAGGTGELFF. In DNA, the CDR3 is TGTGCCAGCAGCCAAGAACTAGCGGGGGGGACCGGGGAGCTGTTTTTT. The complete variable domain, with remaining parts taken from reference TRBV14 and TRBJ2-2, reads EAGVTQFPSHSVIEKGQTVTLRCDPISGHDNLYWYRRVMGKEIKFLLHFVKESKQDESGMPNNRFLAERTGGTYSTLKVQPAELEDSGVYFCASSQELAGGTGELFFGEGSRLTVL.

This clone was seen a single time. This sequence joins TRBV18 and TRBJ1-6, with 7 bases fitting TRBD1. This CDR3 contains 14 residues. Germline trimming cut 6 bases from V and 7 bases from J; bases unmatched to any gene: 6. Germline CDR1 reads KGHSH; CDR2 reads LQKENI. CDR3 in amino acids: CASSLGQANSPLHF. The CDR3 nucleotides read TGTGCCAGCTCCCTAGGACAGGCCAATTCACCCCTCCACTTT. The full variable domain, completed using reference TRBV18 and TRBJ1-6, is NAGVMQNPRHLVRRRGQEARLRCSPMKGHSHVYWYRQLPEEGLKFMVYLQKENIIDESGMPKERFSAEFPKEGPSILRIQQVVRGDSAAYFCASSLGQANSPLHFGNGTRLTVT.

In this sample, this clone turned up once. This chain links TRBV9 with TRBJ2-5; TRBD1 matches at 7 bases. Trimming at V came to 4 bases and at J to 4 bases, leaving 10 bases not matched to a gene. This CDR3 comprises 15 residues. Germline CDR1 is SGDLS and CDR2 is YYNGEE. The CDR3 coding sequence is TGTGCCAGCAGCCCCAGAACAGGGGTCGGAGAGACCCAGTACTTC. Protein product: CASSPRTGVGETQYF.

The gene calls are TRBV9 and TRBJ2-7; a weak D match, TRBD1 (5 bases). Germline-derived CDR1 and CDR2 are SGDLS and YYNGEE. The CDR3 length is 13 residues. V lost 2 bases and J lost 7, with 13 bases in between. DNA for the CDR3: TGTGCCAGCAGCGTGGGGCCTAGTTTTGAGCAGTACTTC. This translates into CASSVGPSFEQYF.

V gene TRBV7-9 combines with J gene TRBJ2-2; no reliable D call. CDR1 SEHNR and CDR2 FQNEAQ come from the germline V gene (reference sequence). This CDR3 comprises 13 residues. V gave up 1 base and J gave up 3 bases, with 3 bases separating them. CDR3 residues: CASSLVYTGELFF. CDR3 coding DNA: TGTGCCAGCAGCTTAGTCTACACCGGGGAGCTGTTTTTT.